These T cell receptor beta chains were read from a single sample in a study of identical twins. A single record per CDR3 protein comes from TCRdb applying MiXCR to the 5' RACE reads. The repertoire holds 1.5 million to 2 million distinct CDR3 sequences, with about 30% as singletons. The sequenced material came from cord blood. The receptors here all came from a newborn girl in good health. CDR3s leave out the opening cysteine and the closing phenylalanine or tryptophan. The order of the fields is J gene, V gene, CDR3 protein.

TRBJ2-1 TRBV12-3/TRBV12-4 ASSFYLDWDRGNEQF
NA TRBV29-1 SVETPLAGGPRLKTQY
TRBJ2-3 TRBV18 ASSPQSRRVGSTDMQY
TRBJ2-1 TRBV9 ASSVEWTANEQF
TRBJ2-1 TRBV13 ASSLEPLAVLGIRIPTEQF
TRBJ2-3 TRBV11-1 ASSPRLEPGSDTQY
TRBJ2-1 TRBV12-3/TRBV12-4 ASTEGNNEQF
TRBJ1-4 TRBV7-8 ASTRGIGEKLF
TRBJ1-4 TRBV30 AWSVWGVEKLF
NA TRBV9 ASSVATGPSSYNEQY
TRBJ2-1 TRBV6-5 ASSYSAYNSYNEQF
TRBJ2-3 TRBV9 ASKTGLDTDTQY
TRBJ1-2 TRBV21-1 ASSKWGTPCYT
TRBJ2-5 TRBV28 ASSFRLAGRQETQY
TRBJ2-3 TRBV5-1 ASSSTGQITDTQY
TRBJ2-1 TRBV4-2 ASSQAQPDNEQF
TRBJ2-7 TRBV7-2 ASSPAAGLASYEQY
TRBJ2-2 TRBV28 AIKEQGGSGELF
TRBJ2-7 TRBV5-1 ASSSTGTAVYEQY